The 10 T cell receptor beta chains listed next were all sequenced from one sample in a study of blood T cell repertoires in COVID-19. Libraries were prepared by immunoSEQ multiplex PCR; TCRdb keeps only in-frame clonotypes and omits some of them. The sample holds roughly 250,000 clones, 80% to 90% seen once. The sequencing input was PBMCs or T cells enriched from blood (not recorded which). All receptors come from a woman aged 50 to 65 who had recovered from COVID-19.

The chain carries TRBV28 and TRBJ1-3; weak D call: TRBD1 (5 bases). CDR3 length: 17 amino acids. Germline V lookup: CDR1 MDHEN, CDR2 SYDVKM. V lost 4 bases and J lost 1, with 17 bases in between. The CDR3 sequence: CASSSLQGGFSGNTIYF. The CDR3 DNA is TGTGCCAGCAGTTCACTCCAGGGAGGGTTTTCTGGAAACACCATATATTTT.

The rearrangement uses TRBV5-1 and TRBJ1-5; 7 bases align to TRBD1. Germline V gives CDR1 SGHRS, CDR2 YFSETQ. V was pared by 0 bases and J by 6 bases, with 6 bases of the junction left unmatched. This CDR3 has 15 amino acids. The CDR3 loop is CASSLGTGKAQPQHF. The CDR3 DNA sequence: TGCGCCAGCAGCTTGGGGACAGGCAAAGCTCAGCCCCAGCATTTT.

The chain employs TRBV6-5 and TRBJ2-3, with a weak D call TRBD2 (5 bases). Deletions cut 0 bases from V and 1 base from J, with 11 bases between. Germline V gene data show CDR1 as MNHEY and CDR2 as SVGAGI. This CDR3 has 16 amino acids. The CDR3 DNA sequence: TGTGCCAGCAGTTACTCGAGGGCCGCGGGCACAGATACGCAGTATTTT. Protein sequence: CASSYSRAAGTDTQYF.

The rearrangement joins TRBV29-1 to TRBJ2-2; weak D call: TRBD2 (6 bases). The V gene lost 4 bases and the J gene lost 3 bases, with 6 bases spanning the gap. Germline V gene lookup returns CDR1 SQVTM and CDR2 ANQGSEA. The CDR3 covers 12 residues. CDR3: CSVGGDTGELFF. The CDR3 nucleotides read TGCAGCGTTGGGGGGGACACCGGGGAGCTGTTTTTT.

This clone came up a few times. The gene calls are TRBV28 and TRBJ1-1, with D maybe TRBD1 (6 bases). The CDR3 runs to 14 residues. The ends were cut back, 7 bases at V and 4 bases at J, with 16 bases in the middle. Germline V gene sequence: CDR1 MDHEN, CDR2 SYDVKM. CDR3 in DNA: TGTGCCAGCACCGGCGACAGGTCTCGCACTGAAGCTTTCTTT. The encoded protein is CASTGDRSRTEAFF.

This clone showed up many times. The V gene is TRBV29-1, the J gene TRBJ1-1, with D tentatively TRBD1 (5 bases). The CDR3 has 14 residues. The V gene's germline CDR1 is SQVTM and CDR2 ANQGSEA. V lost 4 bases, J lost 6 bases, and 18 bases lay in between. The CDR3 here is CSVGGVLWAPEAFF. CDR3 coding DNA: TGCAGCGTTGGGGGGGTACTCTGGGCCCCTGAAGCTTTCTTT.

The chain joins TRBV6-6 to TRBJ1-3; D is unresolved. V was pared by 2 bases and J by 0 bases, with 8 bases between. Per the germline V gene, CDR1 is MNHNY and CDR2 is SVGAGI (reference sequence). This CDR3 spans 15 amino acids. The CDR3 DNA sequence: TGTGCCAGCAGTTACGGCTCGGGCTCTGGAAACACCATATATTTT. Protein sequence: CASSYGSGSGNTIYF.

This chain connects TRBV2 to TRBJ1-2; D uncertain. The CDR3 is made up of 13 amino acids. From germline, CDR1 is SNHLY and CDR2 FYNNEI. Trimming pared 6 bases from V and 1 base from J, leaving 9 bases between. Here the CDR3 DNA reads TGTGCCAGCAGCCTACGGTATAACTATGGCTACACCTTC. This sequence encodes CASSLRYNYGYTF.

The chain has TRBV5-1 and TRBJ2-3, with 8 bases lining up with TRBD2. The germline gives CDR1 SGHRS, CDR2 YFSETQ. CDR3 length: 16 amino acids. The J segment lost 2 bases and the V segment lost 0 bases, leaving 5 bases of the junction unmatched. The CDR3 sequence: CASSLGREVFTDTQYF. CDR3 nucleotides: TGCGCCAGCAGCTTGGGGCGGGAGGTATTCACAGATACGCAGTATTTT.

In its sample, this clone was seen once. CDR3 bases: TGCGCCAGCAGCTCTACCTTAGTGGGGCTGAACACTGAAGCTTTCTTT. Its protein is CASSSTLVGLNTEAFF. The rearrangement links TRBV5-1 to TRBJ1-1; D is perhaps TRBD1 (5 bases). The germline V and J ends were trimmed by 3 bases and 0 bases, with 15 bases remaining between them. Germline V gene sequence: CDR1 SGHRS, CDR2 YFSETQ. This CDR3 has 16 residues.